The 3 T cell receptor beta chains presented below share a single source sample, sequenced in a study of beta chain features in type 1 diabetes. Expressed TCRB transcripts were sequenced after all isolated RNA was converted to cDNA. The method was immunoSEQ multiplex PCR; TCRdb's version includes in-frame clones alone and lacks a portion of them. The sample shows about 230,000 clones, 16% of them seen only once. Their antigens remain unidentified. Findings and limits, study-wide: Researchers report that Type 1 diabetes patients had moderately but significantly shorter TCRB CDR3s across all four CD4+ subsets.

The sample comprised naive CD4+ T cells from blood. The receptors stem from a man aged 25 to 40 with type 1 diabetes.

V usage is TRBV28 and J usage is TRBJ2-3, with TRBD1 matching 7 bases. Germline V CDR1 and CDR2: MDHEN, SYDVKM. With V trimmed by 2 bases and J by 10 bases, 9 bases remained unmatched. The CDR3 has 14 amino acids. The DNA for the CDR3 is TGTGCCAGCAGTTTACAGAGGGACAGCCCGCCGCAGTATTTT. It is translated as CASSLQRDSPPQYF.

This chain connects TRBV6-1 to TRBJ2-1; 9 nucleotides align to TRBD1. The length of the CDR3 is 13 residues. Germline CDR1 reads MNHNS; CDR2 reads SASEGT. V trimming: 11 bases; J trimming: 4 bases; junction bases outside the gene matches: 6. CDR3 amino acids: CAGDRGNYNEQFF. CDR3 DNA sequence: TGTGCCGGAGACAGGGGGAATTACAATGAGCAGTTCTTC.

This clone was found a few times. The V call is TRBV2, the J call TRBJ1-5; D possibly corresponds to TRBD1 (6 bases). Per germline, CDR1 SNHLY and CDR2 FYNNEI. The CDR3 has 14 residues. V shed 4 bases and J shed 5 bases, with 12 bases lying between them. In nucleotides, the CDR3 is TGTGCCAGCAGTGTACAGGGCGGGGATCAGCCCCAGCATTTT. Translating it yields CASSVQGGDQPQHF.